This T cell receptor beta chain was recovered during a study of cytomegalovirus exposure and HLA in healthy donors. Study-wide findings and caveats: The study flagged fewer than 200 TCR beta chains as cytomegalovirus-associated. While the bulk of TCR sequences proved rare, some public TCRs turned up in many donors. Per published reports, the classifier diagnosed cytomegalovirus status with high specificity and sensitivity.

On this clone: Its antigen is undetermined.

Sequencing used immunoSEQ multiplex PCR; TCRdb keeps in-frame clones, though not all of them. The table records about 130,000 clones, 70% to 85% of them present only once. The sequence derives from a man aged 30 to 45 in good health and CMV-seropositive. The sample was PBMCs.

CDR3 protein: CASSRGQGNSPLHF. The CDR3 DNA is TGTGCCAGCAGTCGGGGACAGGGGAATTCACCCCTCCACTTT. The chain carries TRBV7-3 and TRBJ1-6, with 10 positions matching TRBD1. Germline CDR1 reads SGHTA; CDR2 reads FQGTGA. V lost 6 bases, J lost 7 bases, and 3 bases stayed unmatched. This CDR3 has 14 residues.